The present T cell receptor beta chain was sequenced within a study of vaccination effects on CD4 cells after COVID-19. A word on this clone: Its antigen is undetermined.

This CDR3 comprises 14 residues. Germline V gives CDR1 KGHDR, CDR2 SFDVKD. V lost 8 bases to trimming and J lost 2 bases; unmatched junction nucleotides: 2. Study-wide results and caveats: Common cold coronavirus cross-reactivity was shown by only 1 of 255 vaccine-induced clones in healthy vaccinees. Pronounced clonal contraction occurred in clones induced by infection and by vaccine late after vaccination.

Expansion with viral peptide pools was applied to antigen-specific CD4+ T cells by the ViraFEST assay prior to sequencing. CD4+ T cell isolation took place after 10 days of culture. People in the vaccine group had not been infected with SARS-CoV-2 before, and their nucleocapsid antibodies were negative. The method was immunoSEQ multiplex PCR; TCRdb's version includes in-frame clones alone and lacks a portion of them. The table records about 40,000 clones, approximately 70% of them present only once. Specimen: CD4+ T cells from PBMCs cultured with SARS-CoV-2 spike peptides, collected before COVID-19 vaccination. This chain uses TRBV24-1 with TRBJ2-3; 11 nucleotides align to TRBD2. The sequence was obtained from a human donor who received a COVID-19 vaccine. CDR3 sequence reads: CATMGLADTDTQYF. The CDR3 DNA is TGTGCCACCATGGGACTAGCGGACACAGATACGCAGTATTTT.